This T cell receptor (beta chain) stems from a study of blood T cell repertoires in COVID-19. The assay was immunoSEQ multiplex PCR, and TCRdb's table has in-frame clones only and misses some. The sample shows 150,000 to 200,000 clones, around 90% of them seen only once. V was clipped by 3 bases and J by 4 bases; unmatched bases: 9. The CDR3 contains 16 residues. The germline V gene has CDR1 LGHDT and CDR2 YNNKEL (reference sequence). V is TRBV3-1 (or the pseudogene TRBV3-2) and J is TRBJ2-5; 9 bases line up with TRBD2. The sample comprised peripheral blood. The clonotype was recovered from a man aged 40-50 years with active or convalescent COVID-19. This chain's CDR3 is CASSHYGTSPGETQYF. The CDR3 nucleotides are TGTGCCAGCAGCCATTATGGGACTAGCCCGGGAGAGACCCAGTACTTC.